This is a list of T cell receptor beta chains from one sample in a study of T cell responses to AZD1222 COVID-19 vaccine. Only in-frame clones appear in the TCRdb table, and some are missing; sequencing was by immunoSEQ multiplex PCR. The sample holds under 150,000 clones, roughly 87% seen once. This specimen consisted of peripheral blood, obtained 28 days after the second AZD1222 dose. The receptors shown here come from an adult who received the AZD1222 COVID-19 vaccine. Each CDR3 is given with its conserved first and last residue. A D gene is named only where the DNA matches it firmly. Size is stated for part of the rows, as once, few or many counts, or as a class when the clone is expanded.

D: -
V: TRBV5-1
J: TRBJ2-3
size: -
length: 13
CDR3: CASSWGAGDTQYF
DNA: TGCGCCAGCAGCTGGGGGGCCGGAGATACGCAGTATTTT

D: -
V: TRBV29-1
J: TRBJ2-2
size: -
length: 12
CDR3: CSVGGVRGELFF
DNA: TGCAGCGTTGGTGGGGTTCGCGGGGAGCTGTTTTTT

D: TRBD1
V: TRBV7-8
J: TRBJ1-1
size: -
length: 14
CDR3: CASSLGTGDLEAFF
DNA: TGTGCCAGCAGCTTGGGGACAGGCGATCTTGAAGCTTTCTTT

D: -
V: TRBV6-2/TRBV6-3
J: TRBJ1-2
size: -
length: 13
CDR3: CASSRNTGDGYTF
DNA: TGTGCCAGCAGCCGAAATACGGGGGACGGCTACACCTTC

D: TRBD2
V: TRBV5-1
J: TRBJ2-2
size: -
length: 16
CDR3: CASSPRLAPNTGELFF
DNA: TGCGCCAGCAGCCCGCGACTAGCGCCGAACACCGGGGAGCTGTTTTTT

D: -
V: TRBV5-1
J: TRBJ2-3
size: -
length: 13
CDR3: CASSSQGGDTQYF
DNA: TGCGCCAGCAGCTCTCAGGGAGGTGATACGCAGTATTTT

D: -
V: TRBV4-1
J: TRBJ1-3
size: -
length: 13
CDR3: CASSQITGNTIYF
DNA: TGCGCCAGCAGCCAAATTACTGGAAACACCATATATTTT

D: TRBD1
V: TRBV6-7
J: TRBJ1-2
size: -
length: 16
CDR3: CASSRLGQAPRYGYTF
DNA: TGTGCCAGCAGCAGACTCGGACAGGCCCCTCGCTATGGCTACACCTTC

D: TRBD1
V: TRBV28
J: TRBJ1-2
size: once
length: 13
CDR3: CASRGQGVAGYTF
DNA: TGTGCCAGCAGGGGACAGGGGGTGGCTGGCTACACCTTC

D: TRBD1
V: TRBV7-9
J: TRBJ1-2
size: -
length: 16
CDR3: CASSIRGGTGNYGYTF
DNA: TGTGCCAGCAGCATACGCGGGGGGACAGGGAACTATGGCTACACCTTC

D: TRBD1
V: TRBV28
J: TRBJ1-2
size: -
length: 12
CDR3: CASSRDSYGYTF
DNA: TGTGCCAGCAGTCGGGACAGCTATGGCTACACCTTC

D: -
V: TRBV30
J: TRBJ2-7
size: -
length: 12
CDR3: CAWRRPLMEQYF
DNA: TGTGCCTGGAGGCGACCGCTGATGGAGCAGTACTTC

D: -
V: TRBV4-2
J: TRBJ2-7
size: -
length: 15
CDR3: CASSQEGTGPYEQYF
DNA: TGTGCCAGCAGCCAAGAAGGAACAGGGCCATACGAGCAGTACTTC

D: -
V: TRBV10-1
J: TRBJ2-1
size: -
length: 11
CDR3: CASGLYNEQFF
DNA: TGCGCCAGTGGACTTTACAATGAGCAGTTCTTC

D: -
V: TRBV6-5
J: TRBJ1-2
size: -
length: 12
CDR3: CASKRHSDGYTF
DNA: TGTGCCAGCAAGAGGCATTCGGATGGCTACACCTTC

D: -
V: TRBV19
J: TRBJ2-7
size: -
length: 13
CDR3: CASSIARDAEQYF
DNA: TGTGCCAGTAGTATAGCCAGGGATGCCGAGCAGTACTTC

D: -
V: TRBV5-6
J: TRBJ1-2
size: -
length: 14
CDR3: CASRLDTSAWGYTF
DNA: TGTGCCAGCAGGTTGGACACTTCAGCCTGGGGCTACACCTTC

D: -
V: TRBV5-1
J: TRBJ1-4
size: -
length: 14
CDR3: CASSSMATNEKLFF
DNA: TGCGCCAGCAGCTCTATGGCAACTAATGAAAAACTGTTTTTT

D: TRBD2
V: TRBV7-9
J: TRBJ2-1
size: few
length: 15
CDR3: CASSRPSGNYNEQFF
DNA: TGTGCCAGCAGTAGACCTAGCGGGAACTACAATGAGCAGTTCTTC

D: -
V: TRBV18
J: TRBJ2-1
size: -
length: 13
CDR3: CASSQASGNEQFF
DNA: TGTGCCAGCTCACAGGCGTCGGGGAATGAGCAGTTCTTC

D: -
V: TRBV30
J: TRBJ2-7
size: -
length: 12
CDR3: CAWSRDGAQQYF
DNA: TGTGCCTGGAGTAGGGACGGAGCCCAGCAGTACTTC

D: -
V: TRBV6-2/TRBV6-3
J: TRBJ1-6
size: -
length: 17
CDR3: CASSYSIEGVAESPLHF
DNA: TGTGCCAGCAGTTACTCCATCGAGGGTGTTGCGGAATCACCCCTCCACTTT

D: TRBD2
V: TRBV19
J: TRBJ2-3
size: -
length: 14
CDR3: CASSARLATDTQYF
DNA: TGTGCCAGTAGTGCCCGACTAGCGACAGATACGCAGTATTTT

D: TRBD1
V: TRBV30
J: TRBJ2-3
size: -
length: 14
CDR3: CAWKDRGRADTQYF
DNA: TGTGCCTGGAAAGACAGGGGAAGAGCAGATACGCAGTATTTT

D: -
V: TRBV4-3
J: TRBJ1-2
size: -
length: 13
CDR3: CASSHKKGYGYTF
DNA: TGCGCCAGCAGCCACAAGAAGGGGTATGGCTACACCTTC

D: -
V: TRBV12-3/TRBV12-4
J: TRBJ1-6
size: once
length: 11
CDR3: CASRLNSPLHF
DNA: TGTGCCAGCAGGCTAAATTCACCCCTCCACTTT

D: TRBD1
V: TRBV6-6
J: TRBJ1-1
size: -
length: 15
CDR3: CASSYPASGGLGAFF
DNA: TGTGCCAGCAGTTACCCAGCCTCAGGGGGGCTAGGTGCTTTCTTT

D: -
V: TRBV7-9
J: TRBJ2-7
size: -
length: 14
CDR3: CASSPTGNPYEQYF
DNA: TGTGCCAGCAGCCCAACAGGTAATCCCTACGAGCAGTACTTC

D: -
V: TRBV5-1
J: TRBJ2-3
size: -
length: 17
CDR3: CASSLALSGNRPDTQYF
DNA: TGCGCCAGCAGCTTGGCCCTATCAGGGAACAGGCCAGATACGCAGTATTTT

D: -
V: TRBV3-1/TRBV3-2
J: TRBJ2-3
size: -
length: 14
CDR3: CASSPYLSTDTQYF
DNA: TGTGCCAGCAGCCCTTATCTAAGCACAGATACGCAGTATTTT

D: -
V: TRBV10-3
J: TRBJ1-3
size: -
length: 14
CDR3: CAISDGIGGNTIYF
DNA: TGTGCCATCAGTGACGGAATTGGCGGAAACACCATATATTTT

D: -
V: TRBV4-2
J: TRBJ2-1
size: -
length: 12
CDR3: CASSQDLNEQFF
DNA: TGTGCCAGCAGCCAAGATCTCAATGAGCAGTTCTTC

D: -
V: TRBV4-1
J: TRBJ1-2
size: -
length: 13
CDR3: CASSQPGKYGYTF
DNA: TGCGCCAGCAGCCAACCAGGGAAGTATGGCTACACCTTC

D: -
V: TRBV18
J: TRBJ2-1
size: -
length: 13
CDR3: CASSPEGIGEQFF
DNA: TGTGCCAGCTCACCAGAAGGGATCGGGGAGCAGTTCTTC

D: -
V: TRBV10-3
J: TRBJ2-5
size: -
length: 14
CDR3: CAISESEGRETQYF
DNA: TGTGCCATCAGTGAGTCGGAGGGGCGGGAGACCCAGTACTTC

D: TRBD2
V: TRBV6-5
J: TRBJ2-3
size: -
length: 14
CDR3: CASLLGGKTDTQYF
DNA: TGTGCCAGCCTTTTGGGAGGGAAGACAGATACGCAGTATTTT

D: -
V: TRBV15
J: TRBJ1-1
size: -
length: 16
CDR3: CATSRDFGESNTEAFF
DNA: TGTGCCACCAGCAGAGATTTTGGGGAAAGCAACACTGAAGCTTTCTTT

D: -
V: TRBV6-1
J: TRBJ1-5
size: -
length: 15
CDR3: CASSDRGPSNQPQHF
DNA: TGTGCCAGCAGTGATCGGGGTCCGAGCAATCAGCCCCAGCATTTT

D: TRBD1
V: TRBV6-5
J: TRBJ2-3
size: -
length: 14
CDR3: CASRRDRGTDTQYF
DNA: TGTGCCAGCAGGAGGGACAGGGGCACAGATACGCAGTATTTT

D: TRBD1
V: TRBV4-3
J: TRBJ1-1
size: -
length: 16
CDR3: CASSRGQGQLNTEAFF
DNA: TGCGCCAGCAGCCGTGGGCAGGGACAGTTGAACACTGAAGCTTTCTTT

D: -
V: TRBV7-2
J: TRBJ1-6
size: once
length: 15
CDR3: CASSLTASSNSPLHF
DNA: TGTGCCAGCAGCTTGACAGCCAGCTCCAATTCACCCCTCCACTTT

D: -
V: TRBV7-8
J: TRBJ1-2
size: few
length: 12
CDR3: CASSLFLLGYTF
DNA: TGTGCCAGCAGCCTTTTCCTTTTGGGCTACACCTTC

D: -
V: TRBV30
J: TRBJ1-4
size: -
length: 11
CDR3: CAWSGWEKLFF
DNA: TGTGCCTGGAGTGGATGGGAAAAACTGTTTTTT

D: TRBD1
V: TRBV25-1
J: TRBJ2-7
size: -
length: 11
CDR3: CATTQGFEQYF
DNA: TGTGCCACCACACAGGGGTTCGAGCAGTACTTC

D: -
V: TRBV6-5
J: TRBJ1-2
size: -
length: 12
CDR3: CASSQQGRGYTF
DNA: TGTGCCAGCTCACAACAGGGAAGGGGCTACACCTTC

D: -
V: TRBV2
J: TRBJ1-6
size: -
length: 15
CDR3: CASTEQGRDNSPLHF
DNA: TGTGCCAGCACTGAACAGGGACGGGATAATTCACCCCTCCACTTT

D: -
V: TRBV27
J: TRBJ1-6
size: -
length: 17
CDR3: CASSLLVGVGVDSPLHF
DNA: TGTGCCAGCAGTTTACTCGTGGGGGTAGGGGTGGATTCACCCCTCCACTTT

D: TRBD1
V: TRBV28
J: TRBJ1-3
size: once
length: 17
CDR3: CASTLGTGREPGNTIYF
DNA: TGTGCCAGCACCCTAGGGACAGGGAGAGAACCTGGAAACACCATATATTTT

D: -
V: TRBV28
J: TRBJ2-7
size: -
length: 14
CDR3: CASSRAGSRYEQYF
DNA: TGTGCCAGCAGCCGGGCAGGGTCGAGGTACGAGCAGTACTTC

D: -
V: TRBV6-5
J: TRBJ1-1
size: once
length: 13
CDR3: CASSSRDGYEAFF
DNA: TGTGCCAGCAGTTCCCGGGACGGTTATGAAGCTTTCTTT

D: -
V: TRBV6-5
J: TRBJ1-3
size: -
length: 15
CDR3: CASSYSFFARDTIYF
DNA: TGTGCCAGCAGTTACTCGTTTTTTGCGAGGGACACCATATATTTT

D: -
V: TRBV30
J: TRBJ2-4
size: -
length: 14
CDR3: CAWSQGATVDIQYF
DNA: TGTGCCTGGAGCCAGGGCGCCACGGTGGACATTCAGTACTTC

D: TRBD2
V: TRBV30
J: TRBJ2-1
size: -
length: 13
CDR3: CAWVDGRGNEQFF
DNA: TGTGCCTGGGTGGACGGGAGGGGTAATGAGCAGTTCTTC

D: TRBD1
V: TRBV5-1
J: TRBJ1-1
size: -
length: 14
CDR3: CASSLGQGATEAFF
DNA: TGCGCCAGCAGCTTGGGACAGGGGGCCACTGAAGCTTTCTTT

D: TRBD1
V: TRBV18
J: TRBJ1-1
size: -
length: 15
CDR3: CASSPGQGLSTEAFF
DNA: TGTGCCAGCTCACCCGGACAGGGTTTGAGCACTGAAGCTTTCTTT